The present T cell receptor (beta chain) was sequenced within a study of identifying expanded T cells in peripheral blood (dated by TCRdb to 2018 to 2020). Some background on the complete study: Technical replicates were generated by sequencing separate aliquots of the same genomic DNA pool, and four replicates were compared pairwise.

The immunoSEQ Assay, which uses bias-controlled multiplex PCR amplification of genomic DNA, was used to profile TCRbeta CDR3 regions. The published analysis was carried out like this. The absolute abundance of each unique TCRbeta CDR3 region was quantified after sequences were collapsed and filtered. Differential abundance was tested with two models: a binomial (Fisher-equivalent) model and a beta-binomial model that adds time-dependent variance fitted from healthy donors. Clones with fewer than 5 combined templates were excluded, and clones with Benjamini-Hochberg FDR below 0.01 were called differentially abundant. Using the form v = (b*log(k)+a)^2, the beta-binomial variance was modeled as a function of the total template count across the two samples. TCRdb took this table from immuneACCESS and kept in-frame rearrangements with V and J called. Such tables lack part of the clones; where checked against another copy, unresolved V genes explain under half of the gap, and the rest is unexplained. V and J calls and clone size are those listed in that table; D and trimming were worked out from the DNA. In this sample the table shows over 70,000 clones, 88% of which occur a single time. Jointly, the top ten make up around 17% of the sample.

Broad study findings and their caveats: For all healthy donors, the variance in clone template counts between roughly 2-week samples rose significantly as total template count increased. Both the number of clones called differentially abundant and the false-positive rate were significantly reduced by the beta-binomial model across all healthy-donor time intervals. Around 1.2 differentially abundant clones were flagged by the binomial model between technical replicates, whereas about 15 and 18 were flagged over approximately two weeks and four weeks, respectively. The authors expected biological variance in healthy repertoires might increase further over much longer intervals such as months to years.

In regard to this clone: Its cognate antigen has yet to be identified. Base quality data are lacking; no much larger clone is found one base away.

The germline V gene supplies CDR1 KGHSY and CDR2 FQNENV. Trimming takes 0 bases from V and 0 bases from J, and the germline ends sit 5 bases apart. There are 14 amino acids in the CDR3, from cysteine to phenylalanine inclusive. The DNA shown is the 42-base CDR3, in frame from base 1. No immune events, such as infections, were documented for the healthy donors during the collection period. Blood repertoires from healthy donors were used as a training cohort for calibrating time-dependent variance in a beta-binomial model of differential abundance of T-cell clones. The training cohort was composed of some ten healthy donors, 3 female and 7 male. Donor ages ranged from about 25 to 64 years, with an average of approximately 43 years. Whole blood from each healthy donor was obtained from a commercial supplier and was collected at three time points around 15 days apart. Genomic DNA was extracted from unsorted whole blood for immunosequencing.

The sequence joins TRBV16 to TRBJ1-1, with no reliable assignment of the D segment. This clonotype was sampled from a person between 18 and 75 years old in good health. Sample: blood. The CDR3 is CASSQSRLNTEAFF. DNA sequence: TGTGCCAGCAGCCAATCTCGGCTGAACACTGAAGCTTTCTTT.